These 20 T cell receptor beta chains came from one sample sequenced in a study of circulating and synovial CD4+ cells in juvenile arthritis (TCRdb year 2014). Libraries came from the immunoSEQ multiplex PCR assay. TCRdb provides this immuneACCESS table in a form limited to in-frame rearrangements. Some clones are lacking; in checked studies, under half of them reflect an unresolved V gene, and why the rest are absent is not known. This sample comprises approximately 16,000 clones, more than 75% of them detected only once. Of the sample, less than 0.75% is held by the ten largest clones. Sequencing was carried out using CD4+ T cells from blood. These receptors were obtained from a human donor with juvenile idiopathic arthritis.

The CDR3 region is CASSSSGSYNEQFF. CDR3 sequence (DNA): TGTGCCAGCAGTTCCTCCGGGAGCTACAATGAGCAGTTCTTC. The V and J genes are TRBV7-9 and TRBJ2-1, with D tentatively TRBD2 (6 bases). V was shortened by 6 bases and J by 3 bases, with 12 bases between the two germline ends. CDR1 is SEHNR and CDR2 is FQNEAQ in the germline V gene (reference sequence). This CDR3 spans 14 amino acids.

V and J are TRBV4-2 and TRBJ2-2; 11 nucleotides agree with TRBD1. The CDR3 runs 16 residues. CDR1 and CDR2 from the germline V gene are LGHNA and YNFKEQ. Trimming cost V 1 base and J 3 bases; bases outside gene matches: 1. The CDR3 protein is CASSQGTGGHTGELFF. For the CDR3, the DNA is TGTGCCAGCAGCCAAGGGACAGGGGGCCACACCGGGGAGCTGTTTTTT.

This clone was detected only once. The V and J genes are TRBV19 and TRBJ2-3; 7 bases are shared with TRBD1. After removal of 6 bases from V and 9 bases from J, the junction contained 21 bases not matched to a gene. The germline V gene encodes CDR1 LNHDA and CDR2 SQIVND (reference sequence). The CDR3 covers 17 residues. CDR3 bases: TGTGCCAGTAGCGATAACCCGGGACAGAGAATTTTGGCAACGCAGTATTTT. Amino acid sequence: CASSDNPGQRILATQYF.

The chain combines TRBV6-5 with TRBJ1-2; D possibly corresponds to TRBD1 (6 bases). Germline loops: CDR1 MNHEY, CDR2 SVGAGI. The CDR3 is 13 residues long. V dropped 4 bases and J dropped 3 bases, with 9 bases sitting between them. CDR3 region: CASSSSGDYGYTF. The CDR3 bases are TGTGCCAGCAGTTCATCAGGGGACTATGGCTACACCTTC.

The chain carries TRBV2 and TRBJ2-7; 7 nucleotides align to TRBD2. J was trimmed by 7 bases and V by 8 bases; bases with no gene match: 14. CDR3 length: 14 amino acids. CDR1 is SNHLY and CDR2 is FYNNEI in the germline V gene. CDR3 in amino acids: CASLPGTTLGEQYF. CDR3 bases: TGTGCCAGCCTTCCCGGGACTACCTTGGGAGAGCAGTACTTC.

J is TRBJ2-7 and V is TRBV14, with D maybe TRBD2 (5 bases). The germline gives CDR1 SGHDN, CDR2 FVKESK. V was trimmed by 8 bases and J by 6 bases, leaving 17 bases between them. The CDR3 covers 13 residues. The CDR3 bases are TGTGCCAGCGGGCCTAGCTGGACCACCGAGCAGTACTTC. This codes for CASGPSWTTEQYF.

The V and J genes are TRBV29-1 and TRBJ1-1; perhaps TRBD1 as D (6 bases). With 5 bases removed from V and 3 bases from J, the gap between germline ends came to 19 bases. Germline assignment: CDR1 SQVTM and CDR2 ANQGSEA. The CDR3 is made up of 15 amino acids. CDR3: CSVHGEGGMDTEAFF. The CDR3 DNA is TGCAGCGTTCACGGGGAGGGGGGTATGGACACTGAAGCTTTCTTT.

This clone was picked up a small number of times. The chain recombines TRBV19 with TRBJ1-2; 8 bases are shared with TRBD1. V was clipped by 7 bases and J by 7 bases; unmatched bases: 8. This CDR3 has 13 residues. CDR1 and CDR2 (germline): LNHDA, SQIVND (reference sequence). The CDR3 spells CASNRQDRVGYTF. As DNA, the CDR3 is TGTGCCAGTAACCGACAGGACAGGGTTGGCTACACCTTC.

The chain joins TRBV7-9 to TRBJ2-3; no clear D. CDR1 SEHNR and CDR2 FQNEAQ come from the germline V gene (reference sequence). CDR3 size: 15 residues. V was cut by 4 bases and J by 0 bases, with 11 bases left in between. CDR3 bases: TGTGCCAGCAGCTCGAGACTGGAAAGCACAGATACGCAGTATTTT. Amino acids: CASSSRLESTDTQYF.

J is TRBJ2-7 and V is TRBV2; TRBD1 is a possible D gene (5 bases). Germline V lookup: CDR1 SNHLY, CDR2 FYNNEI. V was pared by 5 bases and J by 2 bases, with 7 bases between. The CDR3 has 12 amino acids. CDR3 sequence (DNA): TGTGCCAGCAGTATACAGGCCTACGAGCAGTACTTC. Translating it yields CASSIQAYEQYF.

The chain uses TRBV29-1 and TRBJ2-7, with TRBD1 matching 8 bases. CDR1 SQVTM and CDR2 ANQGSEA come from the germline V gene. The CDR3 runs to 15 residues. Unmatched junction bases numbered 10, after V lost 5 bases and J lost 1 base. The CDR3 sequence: CSVSQGAVSSYEQYF. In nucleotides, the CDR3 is TGCAGCGTTTCTCAGGGGGCCGTATCATCCTACGAGCAGTACTTC.

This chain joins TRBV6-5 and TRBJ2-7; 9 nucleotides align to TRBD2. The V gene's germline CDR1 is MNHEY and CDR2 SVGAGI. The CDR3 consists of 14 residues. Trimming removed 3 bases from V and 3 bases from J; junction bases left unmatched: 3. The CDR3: CASSYSGRDYEQYF. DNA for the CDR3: TGTGCCAGCAGTTATAGCGGGAGAGACTACGAGCAGTACTTC.

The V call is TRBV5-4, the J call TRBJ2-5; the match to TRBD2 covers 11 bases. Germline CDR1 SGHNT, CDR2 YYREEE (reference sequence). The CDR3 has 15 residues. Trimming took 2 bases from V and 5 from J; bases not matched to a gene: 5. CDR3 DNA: TGTGCCAGCAGCTTAGGGACTAGCGGTAGGGAGACCCAGTACTTC. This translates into CASSLGTSGRETQYF.

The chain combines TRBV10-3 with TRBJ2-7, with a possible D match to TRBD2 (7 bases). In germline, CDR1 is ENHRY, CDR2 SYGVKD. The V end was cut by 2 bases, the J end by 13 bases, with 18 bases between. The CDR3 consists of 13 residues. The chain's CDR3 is CAISETPAGGLYF. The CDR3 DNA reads TGTGCCATCAGTGAGACCCCGGCCGGGGGGCTATACTTC.

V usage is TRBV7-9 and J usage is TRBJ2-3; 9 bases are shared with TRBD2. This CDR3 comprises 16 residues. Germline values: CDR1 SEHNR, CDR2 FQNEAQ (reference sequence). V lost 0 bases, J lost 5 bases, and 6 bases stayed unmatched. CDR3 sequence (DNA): TGTGCCAGCAGCTTAGCGCGTAGCGGGAGAAGAGATACGCAGTATTTT. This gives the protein CASSLARSGRRDTQYF.

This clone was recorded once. CDR3 bases: TGTGCCAGCAGCCTACAGGGGAATGGGAACACTGAAGCTTTCTTT. This encodes CASSLQGNGNTEAFF. This chain uses TRBV28 with TRBJ1-1, with TRBD1 identical over 7 bases. The CDR3 covers 15 residues. With V trimmed by 6 bases and J by 1 base, 8 bases remained unmatched. From germline, CDR1 is MDHEN and CDR2 SYDVKM.

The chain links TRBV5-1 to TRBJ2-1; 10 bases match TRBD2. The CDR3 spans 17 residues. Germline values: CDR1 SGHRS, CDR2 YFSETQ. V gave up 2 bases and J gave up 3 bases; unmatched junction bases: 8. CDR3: CASSFIGLAGVYNEQFF. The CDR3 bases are TGCGCCAGCAGCTTCATTGGCCTAGCGGGGGTCTACAATGAGCAGTTCTTC.

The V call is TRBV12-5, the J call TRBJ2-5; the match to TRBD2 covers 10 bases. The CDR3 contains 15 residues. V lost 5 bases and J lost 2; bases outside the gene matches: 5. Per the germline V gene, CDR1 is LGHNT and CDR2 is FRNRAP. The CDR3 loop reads CASGLGLADQETQYF. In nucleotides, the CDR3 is TGTGCTAGTGGTCTCGGACTAGCGGATCAAGAGACCCAGTACTTC.

CDR3 sequence: CASSLLTNLGSYNEQFF. The CDR3 DNA sequence: TGTGCCAGCAGTTTACTGACAAACTTGGGCTCCTACAATGAGCAGTTCTTC. The V gene is TRBV27, the J gene TRBJ2-1, with unresolved D. The germline gives CDR1 MNHEY, CDR2 SMNVEV (reference sequence). The CDR3 spans 17 residues. Trimming cost V 2 bases and J 0 bases, with 14 bases left between them.

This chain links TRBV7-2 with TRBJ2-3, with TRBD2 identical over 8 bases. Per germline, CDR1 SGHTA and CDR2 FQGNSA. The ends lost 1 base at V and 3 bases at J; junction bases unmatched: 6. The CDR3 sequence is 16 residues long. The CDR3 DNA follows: TGTGCCAGCAGCTTAGGGCTAGCGGGCACGACAGATACGCAGTATTTT. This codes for CASSLGLAGTTDTQYF.